This record covers a single TCR beta chain. The sample comes from a study of technical replicates of blood from several donors. Measured with immunoSEQ multiplex PCR; TCRdb has only the in-frame clones, and not every one. The sample shows approximately 100,000 clones, 96% of them seen only once. Germline lookup yields CDR1 SGHVS and CDR2 FNYEAQ. The CDR3 is 15 amino acids. Trimming removed 6 bases from V and 4 bases from J; junction bases left unmatched: 8. This clonotype was sampled from a human donor in good health. The material sequenced was T cells isolated from PBMCs. This chain joins TRBV7-6 and TRBJ2-1; 8 bases are shared with TRBD1. CDR3 coding DNA: TGTGCCAGCAGGGCCGACAGGGGCGTATACAATGAGCAGTTCTTC. It codes for CASRADRGVYNEQFF.